This T cell receptor (beta chain) was observed in a study of T-cell reconstitution after alpha-beta-depleted transplantation in children. At least ten counts were recorded for this clonotype. The TCRbeta library was prepared with unique molecular identifiers. Via MiXCR, TCRdb re-called the PCR reads, giving one row per CDR3 protein. The sample gives roughly 66,000 distinct CDR3 sequences, roughly 5.2% of which show up once; about 19% is in the top ten. The CDR3 runs 15 residues. Per the germline V gene, CDR1 is SGHTA and CDR2 is FQGNSA. V was cut by 9 bases and J by 6 bases, with 18 bases left in between.

This clonotype was obtained from a boy under two years old who had a stem cell transplant for acute myeloid leukemia, so the T cells may come from the graft donor. This material consisted of PBMCs, mostly from graft donor cells, taken 180 days after TCRalphabeta/CD19-depleted stem cell transplant. This chain links TRBV7-2 with TRBJ1-6; D perhaps matches TRBD1 (5 bases). CDR3 amino acids: CASSLRGHLNSPLHF. The CDR3 DNA follows: TGTGCCAGTAGCCTGCGGGGCCACCTTAATTCACCCCTCCACTTT.